This passage covers 27 T cell receptor beta chains from one sample sequenced in a study of blood T cell repertoires in COVID-19. Produced via immunoSEQ multiplex PCR; TCRdb's table is partial and in-frame only. The sample includes 200,000 to 300,000 clones, roughly 86% of them seen just once. The sample comprised PBMCs or T cells enriched from blood (not recorded which). The receptors shown here come from a woman between 18 and 30 years old who had recovered from COVID-19.

The gene calls are TRBV30 and TRBJ1-3; no definite D call. The CDR3 is made up of 13 amino acids. V was trimmed by 3 bases and J by 4 bases, leaving 10 bases between them. The germline V gene has CDR1 GTSNPN and CDR2 SVGIG (reference sequence). CDR3 protein: CAWRARTGNTIYF. The CDR3 coding sequence is TGTGCCTGGAGAGCCCGAACCGGAAACACCATATATTTT.

The V gene is TRBV6-6, the J gene TRBJ1-2; 11 nucleotides line up with TRBD1. From germline, CDR1 is MNHNY and CDR2 SVGAGI (reference sequence). The V and J ends lost 5 bases and 1 base, in that order; junction bases with no gene match: 12. The CDR3 length is 18 residues. CDR3 residues: CASSPLITGQGVNYGYTF. CDR3 nucleotide sequence: TGTGCCAGCAGTCCCCTCATCACGGGACAGGGGGTTAACTATGGCTACACCTTC.

In regard to this clone: Other DNA sequences in this specimen translate into the identical CDR3. The chain joins TRBV6-1 to TRBJ2-5; the match to TRBD2 covers 11 bases. Germline assignment: CDR1 MNHNS and CDR2 SASEGT. The CDR3 covers 15 residues. J was trimmed by 4 bases and V by 2 bases; bases with no gene match: 3. This CDR3 is CASSELAGGPETQYF. CDR3 coding DNA: TGTGCCAGCAGTGAATTAGCGGGGGGGCCAGAGACCCAGTACTTC.

V gene TRBV27 combines with J gene TRBJ2-2; 9 positions match TRBD1. V shed 7 bases and J 4 bases; nucleotides not matched to a gene: 10. CDR1 is MNHEY, CDR2 SMNVEV, per germline (reference sequence). This CDR3 region has 16 residues. The CDR3, as DNA: TGTGCCAGCACCTTTTCTGGACAGGGGAGCACCGGGGAGCTGTTTTTT. Translated: CASTFSGQGSTGELFF.

The chain is built from TRBV5-8 and TRBJ1-2; a possible D gene is TRBD1 (5 bases). Germline CDR1 is SGHTS and CDR2 is YDEGEE. CDR3 length: 15 residues. In DNA form, the CDR3 reads TGTGCGGGGCAGGGTACTCAACCTTCTAACTATGGCTACACCTTC. The encoded protein is CAGQGTQPSNYGYTF.

CDR3 DNA sequence: TGCAGCGTTGAAATGCTAGCGGGATCCTCCTACGAGCAGTACTTC. Translation: CSVEMLAGSSYEQYF. This rearrangement joins TRBV29-1 to TRBJ2-7; TRBD2 agrees at 9 bases. The J segment lost 0 bases and the V segment lost 2 bases, leaving 5 bases of the junction unmatched. Germline lookup yields CDR1 SQVTM and CDR2 ANQGSEA. CDR3 length equals 15 residues.

V is TRBV12-5 and J is TRBJ2-3; D might be TRBD2 (7 bases). This CDR3 has 20 amino acids. Germline assignment: CDR1 LGHNT and CDR2 FRNRAP. V dropped 7 bases and J dropped 0 bases, with 29 bases sitting between them. The CDR3: CASARGRGQGGTASTDTQYF. CDR3 sequence (DNA): TGTGCTAGTGCCAGGGGTCGGGGGCAGGGAGGGACTGCTAGCACAGATACGCAGTATTTT.

Note on this clone: The identical CDR3 is also encoded by other nucleotide sequences in the sample. The J gene is TRBJ2-7, the V gene TRBV7-9, with D possibly being TRBD1 (7 bases). Between the trimmed V and J ends, which lost 1 base and 3 bases, there was a span of 16 bases. Germline-derived CDR1 and CDR2 are SEHNR and FQNEAQ (reference sequence). This CDR3 spans 16 amino acids. The CDR3 DNA reads TGTGCCAGCAGCTTAGTGGCGGGGACAGTTCACTACGAGCAGTACTTC. Its protein product is CASSLVAGTVHYEQYF. The full variable domain, completed using reference TRBV7-9 and TRBJ2-7, is DTGVSQNPRHKITKRGQNVTFRCDPISEHNRLYWYRQTLGQGPEFLTYFQNEAQLEKSRLLSDRFSAERPKGSFSTLEIQRTEQGDSAMYLCASSLVAGTVHYEQYFGPGTRLTVT.

A few counts support this clone. This chain links TRBV4-3 with TRBJ1-4; 9 bases align to TRBD1. CDR1 and CDR2 from the germline V gene are LGHNA and YSLEER. The CDR3 totals 16 residues. V dropped 5 bases and J dropped 5; count of bases not matched to a gene: 9. In DNA form, the CDR3 reads TGCGCCAGCAGCATGGACAGGGGAGTAGTGAATGAAAAACTGTTTTTT. Its protein is CASSMDRGVVNEKLFF.

This chain joins TRBV5-1 and TRBJ1-1; no reliable D call. The germline gives CDR1 SGHRS, CDR2 YFSETQ. CDR3 length: 16 residues. Trimming removed 0 bases from V and 6 bases from J, with 18 bases in between. Here the CDR3 reads CASSLEPGREGPEAFF. DNA of the CDR3: TGCGCCAGCAGCTTGGAACCGGGGAGGGAAGGCCCTGAAGCTTTCTTT.

V is TRBV10-1 and J is TRBJ1-1, with D possibly TRBD1 on 5 matching bases. The CDR3 is 14 residues long. V lost 0 bases and J 3 bases, leaving 8 bases between the germline ends. Germline-derived CDR1 and CDR2 are WNHNN and SYGVQD (reference sequence). The CDR3 sequence is CASSESIGDTEAFF. CDR3 DNA sequence: TGCGCCAGCAGTGAGTCTATAGGGGACACTGAAGCTTTCTTT.

This chain uses TRBV9 with TRBJ2-5; maybe TRBD2 (5 bases). Germline loops: CDR1 SGDLS, CDR2 YYNGEE. The CDR3 runs 19 residues. Trimming took off 1 base at V and 3 bases at J, with 25 bases between the two ends. CDR3 loop: CASSVQRPRVSSRKETQYF. CDR3 in DNA: TGTGCCAGCAGCGTACAGCGGCCTAGGGTGTCATCCCGAAAAGAGACCCAGTACTTC.

This chain's CDR3 is CASSPQGSNQPQHF. The CDR3 DNA reads as TGTGCCAGCAGTCCCCAGGGTAGCAATCAGCCCCAGCATTTT. The V call is TRBV27, the J call TRBJ1-5, with TRBD1 as a possible D gene (5 bases). Germline lookup yields CDR1 MNHEY and CDR2 SMNVEV (reference sequence). There are 14 residues in the CDR3. V lost 5 bases and J 0 bases, leaving 8 bases between the germline ends.

The chain employs TRBV27 and TRBJ2-1; TRBD2 might be the D (6 bases). V shed 6 bases and J shed 3 bases, with 18 bases lying between them. Germline CDR1 is MNHEY and CDR2 is SMNVEV (reference sequence). CDR3 size: 16 residues. For the CDR3, the DNA is TGTGCCAGCAGCCCAGCGGGTAGGGCTCGCTACAATGAGCAGTTCTTC. It codes for CASSPAGRARYNEQFF.

V is TRBV27 and J is TRBJ2-7; 15 bases agree with TRBD2. The CDR3 covers 18 residues. Looked up from germline, CDR1 is MNHEY and CDR2 is SMNVEV (reference sequence). Losses at the gene ends were 6 bases for V and 7 bases for J; bases not matched to a gene: 16. CDR3 bases: TGTGCCAGCAGACGGACCGGGACTAGCGGGAGGCCCGCGTTGGAGCAGTACTTC. Protein product: CASRRTGTSGRPALEQYF.

The chain combines TRBV30 with TRBJ1-2, with TRBD1 matching over 7 bases. This CDR3 is built from 12 residues. Trimming removed 3 bases from V and 7 bases from J; junction bases left unmatched: 5. Germline V gene lookup returns CDR1 GTSNPN and CDR2 SVGIG (reference sequence). The CDR3 DNA follows: TGTGCCTGGAGGACAGGGCCCCTTGGCTACACCTTC. Encoded protein: CAWRTGPLGYTF.

This chain connects TRBV4-1 to TRBJ2-1; 8 bases align to TRBD2. The ends lost 2 bases at V and 7 bases at J; junction bases unmatched: 22. This CDR3 region has 20 residues. CDR1 and CDR2 (germline): MGHRA, YSYEKL. The CDR3 here is CASSQNLLGFERERGNEQFF. CDR3 DNA: TGCGCCAGCAGCCAAAACCTTCTTGGGTTTGAGCGGGAGCGAGGGAATGAGCAGTTCTTC.

The genes are TRBV7-3 and TRBJ2-1; D not resolved. V shed 5 bases and J shed 8 bases, with 19 bases lying between them. The CDR3 has 15 amino acids. CDR1 is SGHTA and CDR2 is FQGTGA in the germline V gene. CDR3 in DNA: TGTGCCAGCAGCAACCTGGAGAGCCCGCTGGATGAGCAGTTCTTC. Amino acid sequence: CASSNLESPLDEQFF.

This rearrangement joins TRBV27 to TRBJ2-1, with 11 positions matching TRBD1. The CDR3 runs 15 residues. Germline CDR1 and CDR2: MNHEY and SMNVEV (reference sequence). V shed 3 bases, J shed 3 bases, and the junction held 1 base outside the gene matches. CDR3 nucleotide sequence: TGTGCCAGCAGTTTTGGGACAGGGGGCTACAATGAGCAGTTCTTC. It codes for CASSFGTGGYNEQFF.

The chain employs TRBV6-5 and TRBJ2-5; TRBD1 agrees at 8 bases. Germline V gene lookup returns CDR1 MNHEY and CDR2 SVGAGI. J lost 7 bases, V lost 4 bases, and 5 bases had no gene match. This CDR3 spans 13 amino acids. The CDR3, as DNA: TGTGCCAGCAGTTCAGGGGGCTCAGGGACCCAGTACTTC. This gives the protein CASSSGGSGTQYF.

The chain has TRBV2 and TRBJ1-6, with 7 bases fitting TRBD1. CDR1 SNHLY and CDR2 FYNNEI come from the germline V gene. CDR3 length equals 12 residues. V shed 11 bases, J shed 6 bases, and the junction held 4 bases outside the gene matches. The CDR3 loop reads CACRDSNSPLHF. The DNA for the CDR3 is TGTGCCTGCCGGGACAGTAATTCACCCCTCCACTTT.

A few counts support this clone. This chain joins TRBV28 and TRBJ1-5; TRBD1 is a possible D gene (6 bases). CDR1 and CDR2 from the germline V gene are MDHEN and SYDVKM. Trimming stripped 5 bases from V and 0 bases from J, with 14 bases between. The CDR3 totals 16 residues. The CDR3 here is CASSPPGHFSNQPQHF. The CDR3 DNA follows: TGTGCCAGCAGTCCACCGGGACATTTTAGCAATCAGCCCCAGCATTTT.

This clone has only a few counts. The rearrangement uses TRBV6-5 and TRBJ1-1; TRBD1 might be the D (6 bases). Deletions cut 10 bases from V and 4 bases from J, with 16 bases between. The CDR3 contains 13 residues. CDR1 MNHEY and CDR2 SVGAGI come from the germline V gene. In nucleotides, the CDR3 is TGTGCCACCCGTCCGGGGGGGCGCACTGAAGCTTTCTTT. Protein sequence: CATRPGGRTEAFF.

J is TRBJ1-5 and V is TRBV28; D is unresolved. Per the germline V gene, CDR1 is MDHEN and CDR2 is SYDVKM. There are 14 residues in the CDR3. Trimming pared 7 bases from V and 5 bases from J, leaving 15 bases between. CDR3 bases: TGTGCCAGCACCGACGGAGGATTTGATCAGCCCCAGCATTTT. It translates to CASTDGGFDQPQHF.

This clone was observed once. V gene TRBV7-8 combines with J gene TRBJ1-6; D gene uncertain. With 0 bases removed from V and 7 bases from J, the gap between germline ends came to 13 bases. The germline V gene encodes CDR1 SGHVS and CDR2 FQNEAQ. The CDR3 is 16 residues long. CDR3 protein: CASSLAGGLGNSPLHF. In nucleotides, the CDR3 is TGTGCCAGCAGCTTAGCGGGCGGACTGGGCAATTCACCCCTCCACTTT.

The genes are TRBV4-3 and TRBJ1-2; 8 bases agree with TRBD1. The CDR3 contains 17 residues. Germline CDR1 LGHNA, CDR2 YSLEER. V lost 1 base to trimming and J lost 4 bases; unmatched junction nucleotides: 11. Here the CDR3 reads CASSQVSRDRNIYGYTF. CDR3 DNA sequence: TGCGCCAGCAGCCAAGTCTCCAGGGACAGGAACATCTATGGCTACACCTTC.

The chain couples TRBV28 to TRBJ1-1; the match to TRBD1 covers 8 bases. CDR3 size: 15 residues. Trimming removed 2 bases from V and 5 bases from J; junction bases left unmatched: 7. CDR1 and CDR2 from the germline V gene are MDHEN and SYDVKM. CDR3 coding DNA: TGTGCCAGCAGTTTACCTGACAGGGGCGGGACTGAAGCTTTCTTT. It encodes CASSLPDRGGTEAFF.